The present entry profiles one T cell receptor beta chain with its context. This entry belongs to a study of blood T cell repertoires in COVID-19. As for the study in general: COVID-19 samples collected from the United States, Italy and Spain covered acute and convalescent phases.

Only in-frame clones appear in the TCRdb table, and some are missing; sequencing was by immunoSEQ multiplex PCR. The sample records tens of thousands of clones, around 82% being singletons. CDR1 is SGHNT and CDR2 is YYREEE in the germline V gene (reference sequence). The CDR3 extends over 14 amino acids. Trimming removed 1 base at V and 6 bases at J, with 14 bases between. The V and J genes are TRBV5-4 and TRBJ2-7; D might be TRBD2 (5 bases). This clonotype was sampled from a human donor in a cohort sampled during active COVID-19. Specimen: peripheral blood. In DNA, the CDR3 is TGTGCCAGCAGCTTGTTTGCCGGGGTTGGCGAGCAGTACTTC. Encoded protein: CASSLFAGVGEQYF.